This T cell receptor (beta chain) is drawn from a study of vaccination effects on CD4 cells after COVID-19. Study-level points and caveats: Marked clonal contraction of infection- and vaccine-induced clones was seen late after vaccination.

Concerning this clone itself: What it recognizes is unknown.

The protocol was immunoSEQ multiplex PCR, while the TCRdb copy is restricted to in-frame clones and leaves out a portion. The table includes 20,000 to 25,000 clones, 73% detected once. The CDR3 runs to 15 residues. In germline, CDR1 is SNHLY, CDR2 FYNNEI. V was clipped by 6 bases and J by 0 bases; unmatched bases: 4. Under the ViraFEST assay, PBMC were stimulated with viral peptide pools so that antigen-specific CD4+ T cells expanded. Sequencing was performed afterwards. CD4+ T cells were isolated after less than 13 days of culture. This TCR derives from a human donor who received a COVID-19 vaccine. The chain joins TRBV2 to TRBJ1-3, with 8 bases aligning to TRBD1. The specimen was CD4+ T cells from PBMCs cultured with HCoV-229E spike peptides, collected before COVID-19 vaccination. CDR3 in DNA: TGTGCCAGCAGCGGGACAGGTAACTCTGGAAACACCATATATTTT. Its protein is CASSGTGNSGNTIYF.